A selection of T cell receptor beta chains follows, all from one sample in a study of STAT5B mutations in CD4+ large granular lymphocyte leukemia. Sequencing used immunoSEQ multiplex PCR; TCRdb keeps in-frame clones, though not all of them. The data hold roughly 23,000 clones, with under 80% observed a single time. The sample consisted of CD4+ T cells from blood buffy coats. All receptors come from a human donor in good health. CDR3s include the opening cysteine and the closing phenylalanine or tryptophan. Each record gives: CDR3 protein, CDR3 DNA, J gene, D gene, clone size, V gene. A D gene is named only where the DNA matches it firmly. Clone size is shown for a subset of rows, as once, few, many or a class of expanded clone.

CASSEGTGNIQYF,TGTGCCAGCAGTGAAGGGACGGGAAACATTCAGTACTTC,TRBJ2-4,-,-,TRBV6-1
CASSLELGSPLHF,TGTGCCAGCAGTTTGGAACTCGGCTCACCCCTCCACTTT,TRBJ1-6,-,-,TRBV28
CASSRGQRITEAFF,TGTGCCAGCAGCCGGGGACAGCGGATCACTGAAGCTTTCTTT,TRBJ1-1,TRBD1,few,TRBV7-9
CASSTSPRDRDGTEAFF,TGTGCCAGTAGTACAAGCCCGCGGGACAGGGATGGGACTGAAGCTTTCTTT,TRBJ1-1,TRBD1,-,TRBV19
CATSREPGDNEQFF,TGTGCCACCAGCAGAGAACCGGGGGACAATGAGCAGTTCTTC,TRBJ2-1,-,-,TRBV15
CASSIQRNTEAFF,TGTGCCAGTAGTATTCAGAGGAACACTGAAGCTTTCTTT,TRBJ1-1,-,-,TRBV19
CAWSRGLAGGTDTQYF,TGTGCCTGGAGCCGCGGACTAGCGGGGGGCACAGATACGCAGTATTTT,TRBJ2-3,TRBD2,-,TRBV30
CASSLNLAGVQDTQYF,TGTGCCAGCAGTCTAAACTTAGCGGGAGTACAAGATACGCAGTATTTT,TRBJ2-3,TRBD2,-,TRBV28
CASSLGTEAFF,TGTGCCAGCAGCTTGGGGACGGAAGCTTTCTTT,TRBJ1-1,-,-,TRBV5-4
CASSYPAGYTF,TGTGCCAGCAGTTATCCAGCTGGCTACACCTTC,TRBJ1-2,-,-,TRBV28